These 20 T cell receptor beta chains came from one sample sequenced in a study of spatial heterogeneity in lung cancer. Each CDR3 protein gets one entry after TCRdb re-called the 5' RACE reads with MiXCR. The repertoire holds about 52,000 distinct CDR3 sequences, with around 7% as singletons. Time point defined: blood at routine non-recurrence follow-up after resection. In each case, whole RNA from tumor, nontumor lung or frozen PBMC was sequenced unsorted. Sequenced material: PBMCs, taken at follow-up. Receptor source: a female donor with early-stage non-small cell lung cancer.

This clonotype has ten or more counts. The gene calls are TRBV18 and TRBJ2-6; no clear D. Between the trimmed V and J ends, which lost 5 bases and 1 base, there was a span of 3 bases. Germline V gene lookup returns CDR1 KGHSH and CDR2 LQKENI. CDR3 length: 13 amino acids. CDR3 DNA: TGTGCCAGCTCAGAGTCTGGGGCCAACGTCCTGACTTTC. This translates into CASSESGANVLTF.

The chain is built from TRBV24-1 and TRBJ2-2; D unclear. Germline assignment: CDR1 KGHDR and CDR2 SFDVKD. The CDR3 has 13 residues. Deletions cut 6 bases from V and 1 base from J, with 5 bases between. CDR3 region: CATSTGNTGELFF. The CDR3, as DNA: TGTGCCACCAGTACTGGGAACACCGGGGAGCTGTTTTTT.

This clonotype occurred many times. The chain combines TRBV20-1 with TRBJ1-4; D remains unclear. CDR1 and CDR2 from the germline V gene are DFQATT and SNEGSKA (reference sequence). V was pared by 1 base and J by 6 bases, with 6 bases between. The CDR3 is 12 amino acids. CDR3 DNA sequence: TGCAGTGCTAGAGCTACAGATGAAAAACTGTTTTTT. As protein: CSARATDEKLFF.

This clonotype was recorded at least ten times. This chain joins TRBV12-3 or TRBV12-4 and TRBJ1-1, with D perhaps TRBD1 (6 bases). This CDR3 comprises 16 residues. Trimming pared 7 bases from V and 1 base from J, leaving 19 bases between. CDR3 coding DNA: TGTGCCAGCAATAGTTACCAGGGGCGGAAGAACACTGAAGCTTTCTTT. This gives the protein CASNSYQGRKNTEAFF.

This clonotype was observed at least ten times. The gene calls are TRBV6-5 and TRBJ1-6; the match to TRBD1 covers 8 bases. The CDR3 has 16 residues. Germline loops: CDR1 MNHEY, CDR2 SVGAGI. The ends lost 0 bases at V and 4 bases at J; junction bases unmatched: 2. CDR3 DNA sequence: TGTGCCAGCAGTTACTCTTGGACAGGGTATAATTCACCCCTCCACTTT. This codes for CASSYSWTGYNSPLHF.

This clonotype was seen repeatedly, ten times or more. Here the CDR3 reads CAISPQEGAQYF. CDR3 coding DNA: TGTGCCATCAGCCCCCAGGAAGGGGCCCAGTACTTC. The V call is TRBV10-3, the J call TRBJ2-5, with D tentatively TRBD1 (5 bases). The germline V and J ends were trimmed by 6 bases and 9 bases, with 14 bases remaining between them. Germline V gene data show CDR1 as ENHRY and CDR2 as SYGVKD. There are 12 residues in the CDR3.

This clonotype was observed at least ten times. The chain couples TRBV2 to TRBJ2-3; perhaps TRBD2 as D (7 bases). Germline loops: CDR1 SNHLY, CDR2 FYNNEI. V was shortened by 7 bases and J by 8 bases, with 19 bases between the two germline ends. This CDR3 comprises 14 residues. The CDR3 DNA is TGTGCCAGCATTCGGGGGGAGGACAGCCGTACGCAGTATTTT. Translated: CASIRGEDSRTQYF.

This clonotype was recorded at least ten times. The gene calls are TRBV5-1 and TRBJ1-2, with D uncertain. This CDR3 spans 14 amino acids. With 2 bases removed from V and 0 bases from J, the gap between germline ends came to 8 bases. CDR1 is SGHRS and CDR2 is YFSETQ in the germline V gene. The DNA of the CDR3 is TGCGCCAGCAGCTTCGACGGTACTAACTATGGCTACACCTTC. This gives the protein CASSFDGTNYGYTF.

This clonotype was seen a handful of times. The chain combines TRBV14 with TRBJ2-1; 11 nucleotides match TRBD2. V gave up 10 bases and J gave up 6 bases; unmatched junction bases: 5. This CDR3 has 13 residues. The V gene's germline CDR1 is SGHDN and CDR2 FVKESK. CDR3 amino acids: CAIRTSGSNEQFF. The CDR3 nucleotides read TGTGCCATCCGGACTAGCGGGTCCAATGAGCAGTTCTTC.

This clonotype was seen repeatedly, ten times or more. This chain connects TRBV27 to TRBJ2-1, with D possibly matching TRBD2 (5 bases). This CDR3 is 14 amino acids long. The ends were cut back, 4 bases at V and 4 bases at J, with 11 bases in the middle. The germline gives CDR1 MNHEY, CDR2 SMNVEV (reference sequence). CDR3 protein: CASSSRTLYNEQFF. The DNA of the CDR3 is TGTGCCAGCAGTTCCCGGACTCTGTACAATGAGCAGTTCTTC.

In its sample, this clonotype was seen many times. The chain joins TRBV5-1 to TRBJ2-3, with D perhaps matching TRBD1 (6 bases). This CDR3 contains 14 residues. Trimming shortened V by 5 bases and J by 5 bases, and 15 bases separated the two germline ends. Per germline, CDR1 SGHRS and CDR2 YFSETQ. CDR3 region: CASSTGQPGDTQYF. DNA for the CDR3: TGCGCCAGCAGTACGGGACAACCGGGAGATACGCAGTATTTT. Full variable domain (remainder filled in from reference TRBV5-1 and TRBJ2-3): KAGVTQTPRYLIKTRGQQVTLSCSPISGHRSVSWYQQTPGQGLQFLFEYFSETQRNKGNFPGRFSGRQFSNSRSEMNVSTLELGDSALYLCASSTGQPGDTQYFGPGTRLTVL.

This clonotype was counted many times. This chain uses TRBV7-9 with TRBJ2-7; unclear D gene. Germline V gene data show CDR1 as SEHNR and CDR2 as FQNEAQ (reference sequence). V gave up 1 base and J gave up 5 bases, with 6 bases separating them. This CDR3 has 12 amino acids. DNA for the CDR3: TGTGCCAGCAGCTTAGACAGCCACGAGCAGTACTTC. Translated, it gives CASSLDSHEQYF.

This clonotype appeared many times. This chain connects TRBV20-1 to TRBJ1-2, with a weak D call TRBD1 (6 bases). V gave up 3 bases and J gave up 11 bases, with 16 bases separating them. CDR1 is DFQATT, CDR2 SNEGSKA, per germline (reference sequence). The CDR3 is made up of 12 amino acids. CDR3 sequence (DNA): TGCAGTGCTAGTGCGGGACAAGACCCATACACCTTC. This translates into CSASAGQDPYTF.

V and J are TRBV3-1 and TRBJ2-2; D is undetermined. The CDR3 totals 18 residues. Per the germline V gene, CDR1 is LGHDT and CDR2 is YNNKEL (reference sequence). V gave up 2 bases and J gave up 0 bases, with 16 bases separating them. This chain's CDR3 is CASSQIPYGAANTGELFF. Written as DNA, the CDR3 is TGTGCCAGCAGCCAAATTCCCTACGGAGCAGCGAACACCGGGGAGCTGTTTTTT.

This clonotype came up a few times. This rearrangement joins TRBV5-5 to TRBJ2-7; TRBD1 matches 7 bases. Trimming cost V 4 bases and J 7 bases; bases outside gene matches: 20. The CDR3 spans 17 residues. Germline loops: CDR1 SGHKS, CDR2 YYEKEE (reference sequence). CDR3 bases: TGTGCCAGCAGCACCCGGACAGGAGAGGCGGGTATGGGGGAGCAGTACTTC. This codes for CASSTRTGEAGMGEQYF.

This clonotype was seen ten or more times. V and J are TRBV20-1 and TRBJ2-2; tentative D call: TRBD2 (5 bases). Per the germline V gene, CDR1 is DFQATT and CDR2 is SNEGSKA (reference sequence). The CDR3 length is 14 residues. Trimming removed 3 bases at V and 6 bases at J, with 14 bases between. The CDR3 sequence is CSARDWGWAGELFF. In DNA, the CDR3 is TGCAGTGCTAGGGACTGGGGATGGGCCGGGGAGCTGTTTTTT.

This clonotype was seen only a few times. The J gene is TRBJ1-5, the V gene TRBV19; D remains ambiguous. Per the germline V gene, CDR1 is LNHDA and CDR2 is SQIVND (reference sequence). CDR3 length: 14 amino acids. V lost 3 bases, J lost 8 bases, and 14 bases lay in between. In DNA, the CDR3 is TGTGCCAGTAGTATGGGTTGGCTCCGCGAGCCCCAGCATTTT. Residues: CASSMGWLREPQHF.

This clonotype was detected many times. The chain has TRBV2 and TRBJ1-3, with D perhaps TRBD1 (5 bases). There are 14 residues in the CDR3. V lost 2 bases and J 5 bases, leaving 10 bases between the germline ends. Germline lookup yields CDR1 SNHLY and CDR2 FYNNEI. The CDR3 nucleotides read TGTGCCAGCAGTGAAAAGGGGAAGAGAAACACCATATATTTT. Encoded protein: CASSEKGKRNTIYF.

The rearrangement joins TRBV2 to TRBJ2-1, with D perhaps TRBD2 (5 bases). CDR1 is SNHLY and CDR2 is FYNNEI in the germline V gene. This CDR3 comprises 14 residues. V was cut by 7 bases and J by 5 bases, with 15 bases left in between. The CDR3 sequence is CASIPPPTNNEQFF. The DNA of the CDR3 is TGTGCCAGCATCCCTCCGCCGACTAACAATGAGCAGTTCTTC.

This clonotype was seen repeatedly, ten times or more. The V gene is TRBV24-1, the J gene TRBJ2-5; perhaps TRBD2 as D (6 bases). There are 16 residues in the CDR3. Trimming pared 6 bases from V and 2 bases from J, leaving 18 bases between. Germline loops: CDR1 KGHDR, CDR2 SFDVKD. CDR3 amino acids: CATSSPGGARQETQYF. The CDR3 DNA reads as TGTGCCACCAGTTCTCCCGGAGGGGCGCGGCAAGAGACCCAGTACTTC.